This note documents a single T cell receptor beta chain sequence. This sample is part of a study of cytomegalovirus exposure and HLA in healthy donors. Study background: About 200 million T cells yielded approximately 110 million unique TCR beta sequences in earlier analysis. Early released data comprised about 85 million unique TCRs from HLA-typed donors.

The V and J ends lost 5 bases and 3 bases, in that order; junction bases with no gene match: 3. CDR1 MNHEY and CDR2 SVGAGI come from the germline V gene. The CDR3 has 13 residues. Vbeta (60) and Jbeta (13) primers were used in the PCR. TCRdb's table, derived via immunoSEQ multiplex PCR, lists solely in-frame clones and lacks some. The repertoire consists of some 150,000 clones, with more than 65% occurring once and the leading ten covering 1.5% to 2%. This receptor was obtained from a woman in her 30s in good health and CMV-seronegative. The chain is built from TRBV6-5 and TRBJ2-7, with 8 bases aligning to TRBD2. Input material: PBMCs. The CDR3 DNA reads TGTGCCAGCAGTAGCGGGAGTCTCTACGAGCAGTACTTC. Translated: CASSSGSLYEQYF.